This TCR beta chain derives from a study of T cell changes during pregnancy in multiple sclerosis. This table comes from immunoSEQ multiplex PCR, and its TCRdb copy is limited to in-frame clones, with some not included. The table lists around 56,000 clones, 75% to 90% of them singletons. Germline lookup yields CDR1 SEHNR and CDR2 FQNEAQ (reference sequence). CDR3 length: 15 amino acids. V was clipped by 5 bases and J by 0 bases; unmatched bases: 4. The input for sequencing was CD4+ T cells from peripheral blood mononuclear cells, taken in the third trimester of pregnancy. This receptor was identified in a female donor with multiple sclerosis, enrolled in a pregnancy study. The rearrangement joins TRBV7-9 to TRBJ1-5, with TRBD1 matching over 7 bases. The CDR3 reads CASSQGTVSNQPQHF. The DNA for the CDR3 is TGTGCCAGCAGCCAGGGGACAGTTAGCAATCAGCCCCAGCATTTT.